What follows are 16 T cell receptor beta chains derived from one specimen sequenced in a study of blood T cell repertoires in COVID-19. The assay was immunoSEQ multiplex PCR, and TCRdb's table has in-frame clones only and misses some. The sample includes 280,000 or so clones, around 85% of them seen just once. Sample: PBMCs or T cells enriched from blood (not recorded which). The origin of the receptors is a woman between 50 and 59 years old who had recovered from COVID-19.

V gene TRBV18 combines with J gene TRBJ1-1; 11 bases align to TRBD1. V lost 3 bases, J lost 6 bases, and 3 bases stayed unmatched. The CDR3 loop spans 14 amino acids. From germline, CDR1 is KGHSH and CDR2 LQKENI. This chain's CDR3 is CASSPGQGDPEAFF. In DNA, the CDR3 is TGTGCCAGCTCACCGGGACAGGGGGATCCTGAAGCTTTCTTT.

The genes are TRBV24-1 and TRBJ1-2; 8 bases map to TRBD1. CDR3 length: 17 residues. J lost 5 bases, V lost 7 bases, and 17 bases had no gene match. Germline assignment: CDR1 KGHDR and CDR2 SFDVKD. This CDR3 reads CATRASGGDRPRYGYTF. Written as DNA, the CDR3 is TGTGCCACCAGGGCCTCGGGCGGGGACAGGCCGCGGTATGGCTACACCTTC.

The J gene is TRBJ2-7, the V gene TRBV10-3; 10 bases are shared with TRBD1. Germline V gives CDR1 ENHRY, CDR2 SYGVKD. This CDR3 is built from 14 residues. V was clipped by 6 bases and J by 1 base; unmatched bases: 3. CDR3 nucleotide sequence: TGTGCCATCAGGCCGGGACAGGGGTCCTACGAGCAGTACTTC. Translating it yields CAIRPGQGSYEQYF.

This sequence joins TRBV25-1 and TRBJ2-2; 13 bases are a match to TRBD2. Trimming removed 2 bases from V and 4 bases from J; junction bases left unmatched: 4. The CDR3 length is 17 residues. Germline-derived CDR1 and CDR2 are MGHDK and SYGVNS. The CDR3 is CASSEPGLAGVTGELFF. The CDR3, as DNA: TGTGCCAGCAGTGAACCAGGACTAGCGGGAGTCACCGGGGAGCTGTTTTTT. Full variable domain (missing parts from reference TRBV25-1 and TRBJ2-2): EADIYQTPRYLVIGTGKKITLECSQTMGHDKMYWYQQDPGMELHLIHYSYGVNSTEKGDLSSESTVSRIRTEHFPLTLESARPSHTSQYLCASSEPGLAGVTGELFFGEGSRLTVL.

The chain has TRBV5-4 and TRBJ2-1, with 8 bases matching TRBD1. Germline V gene lookup returns CDR1 SGHNT and CDR2 YYREEE (reference sequence). With V trimmed by 1 base and J by 7 bases, 7 bases remained unmatched. The CDR3 loop spans 15 amino acids. The CDR3 here is CASSLFTGGRNEQFF. DNA of the CDR3: TGTGCCAGCAGCTTGTTTACAGGGGGAAGAAATGAGCAGTTCTTC.

The chain joins TRBV28 to TRBJ2-2; the match to TRBD2 covers 7 bases. CDR1 and CDR2 (germline): MDHEN, SYDVKM. This CDR3 region has 14 residues. V shed 7 bases, J shed 2 bases, and the junction held 4 bases outside the gene matches. CDR3 in DNA: TGTGCCAGCATTACGGGGGGAAACACCGGGGAGCTGTTTTTT. Amino acid sequence: CASITGGNTGELFF. Complete variable domain (other parts from reference TRBV28 and TRBJ2-2): DVKVTQSSRYLVKRTGEKVFLECVQDMDHENMFWYRQDPGLGLRLIYFSYDVKMKEKGDIPEGYSVSREKKERFSLILESASTNQTSMYLCASITGGNTGELFFGEGSRLTVL.

This chain links TRBV19 with TRBJ2-5; TRBD1 matches at 9 bases. CDR3 length equals 14 residues. Trimming removed 7 bases from V and 5 bases from J; junction bases left unmatched: 8. From germline, CDR1 is LNHDA and CDR2 SQIVND (reference sequence). The CDR3 sequence: CASNTGTGLETQYF. The DNA for the CDR3 is TGTGCCAGTAACACCGGGACAGGGTTGGAGACCCAGTACTTC. Together with reference TRBV19 and TRBJ2-5, the CDR3 gives the full variable domain: DGGITQSPKYLFRKEGQNVTLSCEQNLNHDAMYWYRQDPGQGLRLIYYSQIVNDFQKGDIAEGYSVSREKKESFPLTVTSAQKNPTAFYLCASNTGTGLETQYFGPGTRLLVL.

The chain combines TRBV29-1 with TRBJ1-3; TRBD1 matches 10 bases. CDR3 size: 20 residues. Per germline, CDR1 SQVTM and CDR2 ANQGSEA. The J segment lost 0 bases and the V segment lost 6 bases, leaving 20 bases of the junction unmatched. In nucleotides, the CDR3 is TGCAGCGTAATCCCAAACGAGGGACAGGGGATAATTCTCTCTGGAAACACCATATATTTT. Residues: CSVIPNEGQGIILSGNTIYF.

V gene TRBV5-1 combines with J gene TRBJ1-5; D gene ambiguous. Trimming cost V 1 base and J 0 bases, with 14 bases left between them. CDR1 and CDR2 (germline): SGHRS, YFSETQ. The CDR3 has 17 amino acids. CDR3 region: CASSLWRGYYSNQPQHF. The CDR3 DNA follows: TGCGCCAGCAGCTTGTGGCGGGGTTACTATAGCAATCAGCCCCAGCATTTT.

The J gene is TRBJ1-2, the V gene TRBV11-2, with D maybe TRBD1 (5 bases). The germline gives CDR1 SGHAT, CDR2 FQNNGV. This CDR3 region has 15 residues. Trimming cost V 1 base and J 5 bases, with 14 bases left between them. The CDR3 DNA follows: TGTGCCAGCAGCTTAGGCAGGGACTGGCAATATGGCTACACCTTC. The encoded protein is CASSLGRDWQYGYTF. Filled out from reference TRBV11-2 and TRBJ1-2, the complete variable domain reads EAGVAQSPRYKIIEKRQSVAFWCNPISGHATLYWYQQILGQGPKLLIQFQNNGVVDDSQLPKDRFSAERLKGVDSTLKIQPAKLEDSAVYLCASSLGRDWQYGYTFGSGTRLTVV.

This chain connects TRBV11-2 to TRBJ2-3; 8 positions match TRBD2. CDR1 SGHAT and CDR2 FQNNGV come from the germline V gene. This CDR3 is built from 17 residues. Trimming at V came to 1 base and at J to 2 bases, leaving 8 bases not matched to a gene. CDR3 DNA sequence: TGTGCCAGCAGCTTAGGAATTCTAGCGGGTTTCACAGATACGCAGTATTTT. Translating it yields CASSLGILAGFTDTQYF. The full variable domain, in which reference TRBV11-2 and TRBJ2-3 provide the parts outside the CDR3, is EAGVAQSPRYKIIEKRQSVAFWCNPISGHATLYWYQQILGQGPKLLIQFQNNGVVDDSQLPKDRFSAERLKGVDSTLKIQPAKLEDSAVYLCASSLGILAGFTDTQYFGPGTRLTVL.

The V and J genes are TRBV2 and TRBJ1-2; D might be TRBD1 (5 bases). V was cut by 0 bases and J by 8 bases, with 19 bases left in between. The CDR3 is made up of 16 amino acids. Looked up from germline, CDR1 is SNHLY and CDR2 is FYNNEI. CDR3 region: CASSEARVAPTGGYTF. In DNA form, the CDR3 reads TGTGCCAGCAGTGAAGCCCGGGTGGCTCCTACAGGAGGCTACACCTTC.

This rearrangement joins TRBV15 to TRBJ1-2, with a weak D call TRBD1 (6 bases). This CDR3 comprises 15 residues. The ends were cut back, 4 bases at V and 4 bases at J, with 16 bases in the middle. Looked up from germline, CDR1 is LNHNV and CDR2 is YYDKDF (reference sequence). The CDR3 DNA is TGTGCCACCAGCATAAAGGCAGGGGATGGCTATGGCTACACCTTC. Residues: CATSIKAGDGYGYTF.

CDR3 residues: CASSLAGTQEKLFF. The CDR3 nucleotides are TGTGCCAGCAGCTTGGCCGGGACACAAGAAAAACTGTTTTTT. V is TRBV7-9 and J is TRBJ1-4, with TRBD1 as a possible D gene (6 bases). The CDR3 extends over 14 amino acids. Trimming took off 3 bases at V and 8 bases at J, with 13 bases between the two ends. CDR1 is SEHNR, CDR2 FQNEAQ, per germline (reference sequence).

The rearrangement joins TRBV7-9 to TRBJ2-1; D not resolved. V was clipped by 4 bases and J by 0 bases, with 10 bases between them. CDR1 SEHNR and CDR2 FQNEAQ come from the germline V gene (reference sequence). The CDR3 totals 15 residues. The CDR3 DNA reads as TGTGCCAGCAGCTCGTCCACAAGCTCCTACAATGAGCAGTTCTTC. Translation gives CASSSSTSSYNEQFF.

This clone was counted a few times. The chain uses TRBV18 and TRBJ2-3; 9 bases map to TRBD1. Germline values: CDR1 KGHSH, CDR2 LQKENI. The J segment lost 2 bases and the V segment lost 4 bases, leaving 4 bases of the junction unmatched. The CDR3 is made up of 15 amino acids. The CDR3 DNA follows: TGTGCCAGCTCACTACAGGGGGCCTACACAGATACGCAGTATTTT. Protein product: CASSLQGAYTDTQYF.